The next 13 T cell receptor beta chains were all read from a single sample in a study of OX40 agonist ivuxolimab in advanced cancers. The table came from immunoSEQ multiplex PCR; TCRdb's copy has only in-frame clones and leaves some out. Of around 48,000 clones listed, approximately 86% were seen once; the top ten hold over 1%. This material consisted of CD4+ or CD8+ T cells sorted from blood, taken in a trial of the OX40 agonist ivuxolimab. The source is an adult with an advanced solid tumor such as melanoma, head and neck, liver or kidney cancer.

This chain joins TRBV6-6 and TRBJ1-1; D gene ambiguous. The germline V gene encodes CDR1 MNHNY and CDR2 SVGAGI (reference sequence). V lost 1 base and J 7 bases, leaving 10 bases between the germline ends. The CDR3 sequence is 13 residues long. CDR3 residues: CASSYFGIFEAFF. CDR3 coding DNA: TGTGCCAGCAGTTACTTCGGGATTTTTGAAGCTTTCTTT.

The chain is built from TRBV19 and TRBJ1-1, with a weak D call TRBD1 (5 bases). Germline lookup yields CDR1 LNHDA and CDR2 SQIVND (reference sequence). The CDR3 has 11 amino acids. V was clipped by 9 bases and J by 4 bases, with 9 bases between them. Written as DNA, the CDR3 is TGTGCCAGCACAGGATTCACTGAAGCTTTCTTT. This encodes CASTGFTEAFF.

This chain uses TRBV19 with TRBJ2-7; D perhaps matches TRBD1 (5 bases). This CDR3 contains 14 residues. Germline assignment: CDR1 LNHDA and CDR2 SQIVND (reference sequence). V lost 5 bases and J lost 2, with 13 bases in between. CDR3 sequence: CASSLFHRPYEQYF. CDR3 DNA sequence: TGTGCCAGTAGTTTGTTCCACAGGCCCTACGAGCAGTACTTC.

V gene TRBV30 combines with J gene TRBJ1-5; unclear D gene. CDR3 length equals 14 residues. V gave up 0 bases and J gave up 1 base, with 7 bases separating them. CDR1 and CDR2 from the germline V gene are GTSNPN and SVGIG (reference sequence). The CDR3 is CAWSVLGSNQPQHF. DNA of the CDR3: TGTGCCTGGAGTGTACTAGGAAGCAATCAGCCCCAGCATTTT.

The V gene is TRBV19, the J gene TRBJ2-2; TRBD2 agrees at 10 bases. The CDR3 is 13 residues long. Germline CDR1 reads LNHDA; CDR2 reads SQIVND (reference sequence). Losses at the gene ends were 9 bases for V and 4 bases for J; bases not matched to a gene: 2. CDR3 DNA: TGTGCCAGAGCGGGGGGGAGCACCGGGGAGCTGTTTTTT. Its protein is CARAGGSTGELFF.

V is TRBV18 and J is TRBJ2-7; the D is unclear. Germline loops: CDR1 KGHSH, CDR2 LQKENI. The CDR3 has 13 amino acids. V was shortened by 3 bases and J by 1 base, with 7 bases between the two germline ends. The CDR3 loop reads CASSPGISYEQYF. CDR3 DNA: TGTGCCAGCTCACCGGGGATTTCCTACGAGCAGTACTTC.

The chain links TRBV2 to TRBJ2-5; no definite D call. Deletions cut 3 bases from V and 4 bases from J, with 9 bases between. CDR1 and CDR2 from the germline V gene are SNHLY and FYNNEI. This CDR3 comprises 13 residues. The CDR3 nucleotides read TGTGCCAGCAGTGATTTGAGAGGAGAGACCCAGTACTTC. Its translation: CASSDLRGETQYF.

The CDR3 DNA reads TGCGCCAGCAGCTGGAGCAGCGGGGGGGCCTTGGAGGAGACCCAGTACTTC. Residues: CASSWSSGGALEETQYF. The V gene is TRBV5-1, the J gene TRBJ2-5; 10 positions agree with TRBD2. Trimming cost V 3 bases and J 5 bases; bases outside gene matches: 13. The CDR3 covers 17 residues. The V gene's germline CDR1 is SGHRS and CDR2 YFSETQ.

The gene calls are TRBV14 and TRBJ2-7; TRBD2 is a possible D gene (5 bases). Trimming pared 0 bases from V and 0 bases from J, leaving 12 bases between. This CDR3 is 16 amino acids long. Per germline, CDR1 SGHDN and CDR2 FVKESK. CDR3 amino acids: CASSQDRHGLSYEQYF. The CDR3 bases are TGTGCCAGCAGCCAAGATCGGCACGGACTCTCCTACGAGCAGTACTTC.

By proportion, this clone is medium-sized. The J gene is TRBJ1-1, the V gene TRBV9; D ambiguous. The V and J ends lost 0 bases and 1 base respectively, with 7 bases between them. This CDR3 comprises 14 residues. The germline V gene has CDR1 SGDLS and CDR2 YYNGEE. CDR3 coding DNA: TGTGCCAGCAGCGTAGTACCCCAGAACACTGAAGCTTTCTTT. Translation: CASSVVPQNTEAFF.

The V gene is TRBV6-6, the J gene TRBJ2-5; 7 bases fit TRBD1. The V segment lost 5 bases and the J segment 2 bases; nucleotides outside the gene matches: 5. This CDR3 comprises 14 residues. Germline CDR1 MNHNY, CDR2 SVGAGI (reference sequence). The CDR3 here is CASSTGTEQETQYF. CDR3 in DNA: TGTGCCAGCAGTACCGGGACAGAGCAAGAGACCCAGTACTTC.

The chain is built from TRBV20-1 and TRBJ1-2, with D unclear. The germline CDR1 and CDR2 sequences are DFQATT and SNEGSKA (reference sequence). The CDR3 runs 11 residues. V was shortened by 8 bases and J by 2 bases, with 9 bases between the two germline ends. CDR3 protein: CSCASNYGYTF. CDR3 DNA sequence: TGCAGTTGTGCCAGCAACTATGGCTACACCTTC.

The chain combines TRBV7-2 with TRBJ1-4; D gene unclear. The CDR3 is made up of 16 amino acids. Germline lookup yields CDR1 SGHTA and CDR2 FQGNSA. Trimming shortened V by 4 bases and J by 0 bases, and 12 bases separated the two germline ends. CDR3 bases: TGTGCCAGCAGCTCAATTTCGGTCTCAACTAATGAAAAACTGTTTTTT. Its translation is CASSSISVSTNEKLFF.